What follows are 5 T cell receptor beta chains derived from one specimen sequenced in a study of blood T cells in healthy people across ages. Then a second PCR, running about 6 to 12 cycles, was carried out with a sample-barcoded 5' primer and a J-beta primer mix. TCRdb called the 5' RACE reads again in MiXCR, with one record for every CDR3 protein. The table shows 850,000 or so distinct CDR3 sequences, with about 30% occurring only once. The sequenced sample was blood. These receptors all come from a woman over 75 in good health.

In DNA, the CDR3 is TGTGCCAGCAGCAAGATAGGGGGGACAAAAGAGACCCAGTACTTC. It is translated as CASSKIGGTKETQYF. V gene TRBV27 combines with J gene TRBJ2-7; the D call may be TRBD1 or TRBD2 (6 bases each). The J call is uncertain, as TRBJ2-5 better fits the DNA end. The CDR3 consists of 15 residues. Per germline, CDR1 MNHEY and CDR2 SMNVEV (reference sequence).

A remark on this clonotype: Germline is not matched at one junction end, which may reflect a read error. This chain uses TRBV20-1 with TRBJ2-7; D gene unclear. CDR1 and CDR2 (germline): DFQATT, SNEGSKA (reference sequence). This CDR3 region has 15 residues. CDR3 coding DNA: TGCAGTGTTAGAGAGATAACTGGGCCACTCAATGAGCAGTACTTC. Translation gives CSVREITGPLNEQYF.

There are a few counts of this clonotype. The chain is built from TRBV20-1 and TRBJ2-5; 7 bases fit TRBD2. V shed 2 bases, J shed 11 bases, and the junction held 17 bases outside the gene matches. The CDR3 totals 15 residues. CDR1 is DFQATT, CDR2 SNEGSKA, per germline (reference sequence). CDR3 residues: CSARRSGGSYNEQYF. Here the CDR3 DNA reads TGCAGTGCTAGAAGGTCGGGGGGATCCTACAATGAGCAGTACTTC.

This clonotype was observed a handful of times. The rearrangement links TRBV6-6 to TRBJ1-2, with no clear D. The V gene's germline CDR1 is MNHNY and CDR2 SVGAGI (reference sequence). The CDR3 spans 14 residues. V was shortened by 8 bases and J by 4 bases, with 17 bases between the two germline ends. The CDR3, as DNA: TGTGCCAGCGGTCGGGAGCTCTCTCTCTATGGCTACACCTTC. Translation: CASGRELSLYGYTF.

This clonotype was observed a few times. With a much larger clone just one base away, this may be a read error. The chain couples TRBV6-2 or TRBV6-3 to TRBJ1-2, with 7 bases aligning to TRBD1. The CDR3 loop spans 14 amino acids. The V and J ends lost 8 bases and 5 bases, in that order; junction bases with no gene match: 11. CDR1 and CDR2 from the germline V gene are MNHEY and SVGEGT. DNA for the CDR3: TGTGCCAGCGGTTTTGAAGCAGGGGGATATGGCTACACCTTC. Translation: CASGFEAGGYGYTF.